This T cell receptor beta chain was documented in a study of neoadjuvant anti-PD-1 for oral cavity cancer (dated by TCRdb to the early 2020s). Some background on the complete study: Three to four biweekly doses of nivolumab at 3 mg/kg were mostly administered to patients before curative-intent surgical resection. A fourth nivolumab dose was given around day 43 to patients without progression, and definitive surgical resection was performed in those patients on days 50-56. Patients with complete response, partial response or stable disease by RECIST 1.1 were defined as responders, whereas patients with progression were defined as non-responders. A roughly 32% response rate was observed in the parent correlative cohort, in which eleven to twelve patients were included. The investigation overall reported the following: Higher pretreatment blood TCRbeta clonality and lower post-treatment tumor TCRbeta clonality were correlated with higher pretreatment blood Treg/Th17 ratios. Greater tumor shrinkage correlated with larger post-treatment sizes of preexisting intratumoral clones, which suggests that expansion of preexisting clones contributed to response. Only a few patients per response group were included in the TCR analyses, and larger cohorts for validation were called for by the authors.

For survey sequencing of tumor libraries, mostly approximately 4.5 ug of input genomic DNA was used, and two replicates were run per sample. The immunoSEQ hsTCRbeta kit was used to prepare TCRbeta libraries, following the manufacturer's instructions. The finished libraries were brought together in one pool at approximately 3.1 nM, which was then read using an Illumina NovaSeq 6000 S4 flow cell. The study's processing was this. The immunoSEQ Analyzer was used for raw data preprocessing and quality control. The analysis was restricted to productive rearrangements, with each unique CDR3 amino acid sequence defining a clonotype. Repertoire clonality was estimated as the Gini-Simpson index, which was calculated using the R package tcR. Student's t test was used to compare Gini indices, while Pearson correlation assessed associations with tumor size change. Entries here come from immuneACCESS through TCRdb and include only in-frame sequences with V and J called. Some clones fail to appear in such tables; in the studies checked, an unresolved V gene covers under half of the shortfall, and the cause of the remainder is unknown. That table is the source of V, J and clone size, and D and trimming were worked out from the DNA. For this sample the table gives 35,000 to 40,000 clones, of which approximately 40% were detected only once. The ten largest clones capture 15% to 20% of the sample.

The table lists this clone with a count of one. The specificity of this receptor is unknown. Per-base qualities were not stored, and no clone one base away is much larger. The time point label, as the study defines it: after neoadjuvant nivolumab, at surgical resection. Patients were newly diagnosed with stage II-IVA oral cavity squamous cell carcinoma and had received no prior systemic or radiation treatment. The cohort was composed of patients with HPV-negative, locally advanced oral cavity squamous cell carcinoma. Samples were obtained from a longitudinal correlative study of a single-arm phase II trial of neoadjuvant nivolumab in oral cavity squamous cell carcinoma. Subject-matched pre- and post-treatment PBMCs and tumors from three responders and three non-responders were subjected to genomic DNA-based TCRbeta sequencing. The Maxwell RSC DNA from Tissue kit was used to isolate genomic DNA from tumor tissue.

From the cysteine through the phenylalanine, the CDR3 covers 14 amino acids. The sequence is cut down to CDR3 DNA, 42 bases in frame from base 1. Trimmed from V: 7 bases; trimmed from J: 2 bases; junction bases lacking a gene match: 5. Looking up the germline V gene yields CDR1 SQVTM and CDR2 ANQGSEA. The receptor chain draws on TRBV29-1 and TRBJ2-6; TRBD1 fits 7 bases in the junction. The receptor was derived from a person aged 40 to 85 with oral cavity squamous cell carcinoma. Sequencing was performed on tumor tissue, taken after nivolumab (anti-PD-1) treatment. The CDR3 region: CSAKTGAGANVLTF. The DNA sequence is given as TGCAGCGCGAAAACAGGGGCTGGGGCCAACGTCCTGACTTTC.